The 2 T cell receptor beta chains listed next were all sequenced from one sample in a study of beta chain features in type 1 diabetes. TCRB transcripts that were expressed got sequenced, as all of the isolated RNA had been reverse transcribed. Profiled with immunoSEQ multiplex PCR; TCRdb holds only in-frame clones, not every one. The table lists a few hundred thousand clones, roughly 16% of them singletons. Input material: naive CD4+ T cells from blood. These receptor sequences come from a woman aged 18-30 years in good health.

The gene calls are TRBV7-2 and TRBJ2-5, with 7 positions matching TRBD1. With V trimmed by 5 bases and J by 2 bases, 11 bases remained unmatched. The germline gives CDR1 SGHTA, CDR2 FQGNSA. The CDR3 totals 16 residues. As DNA, the CDR3 is TGTGCCAGCAGCAGGAGGACAGGAAGGGGGCAAGAGACCCAGTACTTC. Protein sequence: CASSRRTGRGQETQYF.

The CDR3 DNA reads TGTGCCAGCAGCGTAGCCCCGGGAGGGGCCAACGTCCTGACTTTC. Its translation: CASSVAPGGANVLTF. The rearrangement joins TRBV9 to TRBJ2-6; tentative D call: TRBD2 (5 bases). Germline loops: CDR1 SGDLS, CDR2 YYNGEE. Trimming shortened V by 0 bases and J by 4 bases, and 8 bases separated the two germline ends. This CDR3 comprises 15 residues.